These 3 T cell receptor beta chains came from one sample sequenced in a study of blood T cell repertoires in COVID-19. Produced via immunoSEQ multiplex PCR; TCRdb's table is partial and in-frame only. The sample includes 190,000 or so clones, around 87% of them seen just once. What was sequenced was peripheral blood. The source of these receptors is a man in his forties with active or convalescent COVID-19.

This clone was found a few times. The V call is TRBV4-2, the J call TRBJ1-2; D may be TRBD1 (5 bases). V shed 8 bases and J shed 0 bases, with 13 bases lying between them. Germline CDR1 reads LGHNA; CDR2 reads YNFKEQ. CDR3 length: 14 residues. The CDR3 sequence: CASGGMTANYGYTF. The DNA for the CDR3 is TGTGCCAGCGGGGGGATGACAGCTAACTATGGCTACACCTTC.

The CDR3 nucleotides read TGTGCCAGCAGCTCTTCGGGGACAGGGCGGAATCAGCCCCAGCATTTT. This codes for CASSSSGTGRNQPQHF. The V call is TRBV28, the J call TRBJ1-5; 9 nucleotides align to TRBD1. The length of the CDR3 is 16 residues. Germline V gene sequence: CDR1 MDHEN, CDR2 SYDVKM. V dropped 6 bases and J dropped 4; count of bases not matched to a gene: 10.

The chain couples TRBV7-2 to TRBJ2-1; unclear D gene. The CDR3 covers 15 residues. The germline V and J ends were trimmed by 1 base and 7 bases, with 14 bases remaining between them. CDR1 is SGHTA, CDR2 FQGNSA, per germline. The CDR3 loop is CASSLVEISMNEQFF. The CDR3 region has the DNA TGTGCCAGCAGCTTAGTAGAGATTAGCATGAATGAGCAGTTCTTC.